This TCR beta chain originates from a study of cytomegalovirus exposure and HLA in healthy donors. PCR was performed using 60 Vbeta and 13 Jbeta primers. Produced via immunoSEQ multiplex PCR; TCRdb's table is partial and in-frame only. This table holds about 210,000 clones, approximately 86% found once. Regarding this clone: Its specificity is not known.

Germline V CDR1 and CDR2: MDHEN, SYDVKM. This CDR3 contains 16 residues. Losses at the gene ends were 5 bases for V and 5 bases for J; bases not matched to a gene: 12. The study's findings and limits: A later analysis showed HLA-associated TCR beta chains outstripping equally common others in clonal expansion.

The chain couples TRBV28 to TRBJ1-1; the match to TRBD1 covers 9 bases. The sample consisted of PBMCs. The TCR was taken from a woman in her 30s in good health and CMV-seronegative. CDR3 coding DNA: TGTGCCAGCAGTATCACAGGGGGCGCGGGATATACTGAAGCTTTCTTT. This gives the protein CASSITGGAGYTEAFF. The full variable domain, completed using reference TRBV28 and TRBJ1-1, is DVKVTQSSRYLVKRTGEKVFLECVQDMDHENMFWYRQDPGLGLRLIYFSYDVKMKEKGDIPEGYSVSREKKERFSLILESASTNQTSMYLCASSITGGAGYTEAFFGQGTRLTVV.